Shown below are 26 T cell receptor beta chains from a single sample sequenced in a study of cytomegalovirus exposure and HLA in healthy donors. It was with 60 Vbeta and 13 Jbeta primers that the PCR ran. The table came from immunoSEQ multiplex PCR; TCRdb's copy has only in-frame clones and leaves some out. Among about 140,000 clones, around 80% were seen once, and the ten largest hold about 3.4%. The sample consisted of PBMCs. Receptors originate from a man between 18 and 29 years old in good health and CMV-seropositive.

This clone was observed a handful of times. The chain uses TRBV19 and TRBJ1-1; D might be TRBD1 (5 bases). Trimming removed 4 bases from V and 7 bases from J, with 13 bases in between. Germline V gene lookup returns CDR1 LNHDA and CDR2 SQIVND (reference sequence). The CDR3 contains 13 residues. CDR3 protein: CASSTWGVDEAFF. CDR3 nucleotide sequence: TGTGCCAGTAGTACGTGGGGGGTTGATGAAGCTTTCTTT. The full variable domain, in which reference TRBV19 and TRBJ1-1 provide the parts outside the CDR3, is DGGITQSPKYLFRKEGQNVTLSCEQNLNHDAMYWYRQDPGQGLRLIYYSQIVNDFQKGDIAEGYSVSREKKESFPLTVTSAQKNPTAFYLCASSTWGVDEAFFGQGTRLTVV.

The CDR3 DNA is TGTGCCAGTAGTGGGACAGGGCCTTACGAGCAGTACTTC. Protein sequence: CASSGTGPYEQYF. The rearrangement uses TRBV19 and TRBJ2-7; 9 positions match TRBD1. This CDR3 region has 13 residues. Germline V gene data show CDR1 as LNHDA and CDR2 as SQIVND (reference sequence). After removal of 5 bases from V and 4 bases from J, the junction contained 3 bases not matched to a gene. The variable domain in full, with the rest retrieved from reference TRBV19 and TRBJ2-7, is DGGITQSPKYLFRKEGQNVTLSCEQNLNHDAMYWYRQDPGQGLRLIYYSQIVNDFQKGDIAEGYSVSREKKESFPLTVTSAQKNPTAFYLCASSGTGPYEQYFGPGTRLTVT.

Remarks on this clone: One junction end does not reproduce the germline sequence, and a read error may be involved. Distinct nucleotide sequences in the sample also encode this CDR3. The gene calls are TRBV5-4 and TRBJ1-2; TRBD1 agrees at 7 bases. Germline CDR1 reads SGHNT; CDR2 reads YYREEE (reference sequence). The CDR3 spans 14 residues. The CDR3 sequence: CASSFKGGGYGYTF. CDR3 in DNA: TGTGCCAGTAGCTTCAAAGGGGGCGGCTATGGCTACACCTTC.

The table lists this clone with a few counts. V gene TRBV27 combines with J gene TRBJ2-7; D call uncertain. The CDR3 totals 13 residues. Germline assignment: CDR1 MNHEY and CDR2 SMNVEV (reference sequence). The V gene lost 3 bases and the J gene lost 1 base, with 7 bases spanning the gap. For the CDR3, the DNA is TGTGCCAGCAGTTTGGTCTATTCCTACGAGCAGTACTTC. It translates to CASSLVYSYEQYF.

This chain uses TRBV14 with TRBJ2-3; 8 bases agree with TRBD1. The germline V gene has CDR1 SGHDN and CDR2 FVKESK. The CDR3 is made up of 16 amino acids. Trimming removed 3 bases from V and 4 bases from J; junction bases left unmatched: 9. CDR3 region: CASSHRQGTWPDTQYF. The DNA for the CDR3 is TGTGCCAGCAGCCACCGACAGGGGACTTGGCCAGATACGCAGTATTTT.

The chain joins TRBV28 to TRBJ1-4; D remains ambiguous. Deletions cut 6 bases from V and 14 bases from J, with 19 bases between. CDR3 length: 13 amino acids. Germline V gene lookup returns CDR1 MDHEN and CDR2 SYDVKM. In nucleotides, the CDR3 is TGTGCCAGCAGGCAGCTAGACTCGGGATCGCTGTTTTTT. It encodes CASRQLDSGSLFF.

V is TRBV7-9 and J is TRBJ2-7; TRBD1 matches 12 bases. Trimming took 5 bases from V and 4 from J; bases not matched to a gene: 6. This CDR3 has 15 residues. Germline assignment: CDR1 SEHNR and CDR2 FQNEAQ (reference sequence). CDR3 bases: TGTGCCAGCAGCCCCCTGGGACAGGGGGCGTACGAGCAGTACTTC. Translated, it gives CASSPLGQGAYEQYF.

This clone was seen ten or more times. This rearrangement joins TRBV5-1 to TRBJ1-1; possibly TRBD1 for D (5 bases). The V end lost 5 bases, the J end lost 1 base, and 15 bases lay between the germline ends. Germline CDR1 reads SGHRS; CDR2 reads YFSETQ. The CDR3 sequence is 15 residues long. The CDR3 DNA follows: TGCGCCAGCAGTCCCGGACATGCTGGGAACACTGAAGCTTTCTTT. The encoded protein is CASSPGHAGNTEAFF.

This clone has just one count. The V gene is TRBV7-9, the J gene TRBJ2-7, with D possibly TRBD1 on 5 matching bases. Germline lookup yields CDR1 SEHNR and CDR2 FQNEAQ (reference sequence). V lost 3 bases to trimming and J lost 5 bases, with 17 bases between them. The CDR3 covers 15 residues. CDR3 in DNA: TGTGCCAGCAGCTTTGTTTTGGGGCTGGGCCACGAGCAGTACTTC. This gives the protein CASSFVLGLGHEQYF.

In nucleotides, the CDR3 is TGTGCCAGCTCACCTCTTAAGGGGGTGGATTCACCCCTCCACTTT. Protein: CASSPLKGVDSPLHF. The V gene is TRBV18, the J gene TRBJ1-6; tentatively, D is TRBD1 (6 bases). The V end was cut by 3 bases, the J end by 8 bases, with 14 bases between. Germline CDR1 reads KGHSH; CDR2 reads LQKENI. The CDR3 consists of 15 residues. The full variable domain, with the rest looked up from reference TRBV18 and TRBJ1-6, is NAGVMQNPRHLVRRRGQEARLRCSPMKGHSHVYWYRQLPEEGLKFMVYLQKENIIDESGMPKERFSAEFPKEGPSILRIQQVVRGDSAAYFCASSPLKGVDSPLHFGNGTRLTVT.

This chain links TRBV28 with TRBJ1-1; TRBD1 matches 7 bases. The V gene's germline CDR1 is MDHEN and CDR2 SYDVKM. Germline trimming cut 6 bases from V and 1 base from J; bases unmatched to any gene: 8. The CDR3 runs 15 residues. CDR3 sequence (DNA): TGTGCCAGCAGCCCGTGGACAGGAAAGAACACTGAAGCTTTCTTT. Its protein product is CASSPWTGKNTEAFF.

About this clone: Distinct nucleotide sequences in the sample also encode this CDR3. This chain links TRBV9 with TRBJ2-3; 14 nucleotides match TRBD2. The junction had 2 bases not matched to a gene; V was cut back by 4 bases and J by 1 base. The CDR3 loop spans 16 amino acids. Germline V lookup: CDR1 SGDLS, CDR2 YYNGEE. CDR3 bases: TGTGCCAGCAGCCCGGGACTAGCGGGGGGCACAGATACGCAGTATTTT. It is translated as CASSPGLAGGTDTQYF.

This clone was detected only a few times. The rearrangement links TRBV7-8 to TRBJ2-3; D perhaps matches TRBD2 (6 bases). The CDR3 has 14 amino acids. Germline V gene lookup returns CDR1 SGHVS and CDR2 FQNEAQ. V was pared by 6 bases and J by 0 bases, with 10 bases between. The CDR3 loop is CASRSEGSTDTQYF. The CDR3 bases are TGTGCCAGCAGGTCGGAGGGGAGCACAGATACGCAGTATTTT.

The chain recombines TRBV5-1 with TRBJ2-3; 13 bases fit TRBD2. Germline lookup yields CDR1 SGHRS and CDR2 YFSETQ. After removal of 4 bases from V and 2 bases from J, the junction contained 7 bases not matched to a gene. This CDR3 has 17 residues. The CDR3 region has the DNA TGCGCCAGCAGCGGGTGGACTAGCGGGAGCTCCACAGATACGCAGTATTTT. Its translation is CASSGWTSGSSTDTQYF.

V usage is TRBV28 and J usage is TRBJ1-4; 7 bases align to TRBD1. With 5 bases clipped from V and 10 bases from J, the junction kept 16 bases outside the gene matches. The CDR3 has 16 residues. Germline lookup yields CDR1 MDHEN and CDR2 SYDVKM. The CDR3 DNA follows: TGTGCCAGCAGTCCAAGACGACAGGGATATGGCGGAAAACTGTTTTTT. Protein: CASSPRRQGYGGKLFF.

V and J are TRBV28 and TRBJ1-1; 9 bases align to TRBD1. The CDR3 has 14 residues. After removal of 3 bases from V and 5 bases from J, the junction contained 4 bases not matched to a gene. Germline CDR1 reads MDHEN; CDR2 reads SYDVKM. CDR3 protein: CASSLTGGGTEAFF. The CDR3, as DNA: TGTGCCAGCAGTTTGACAGGGGGTGGGACTGAAGCTTTCTTT.

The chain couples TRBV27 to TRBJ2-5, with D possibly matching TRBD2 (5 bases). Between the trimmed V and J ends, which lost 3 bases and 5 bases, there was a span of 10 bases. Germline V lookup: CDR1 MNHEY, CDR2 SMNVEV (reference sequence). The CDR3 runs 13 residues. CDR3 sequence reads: CASSFTGLETQYF. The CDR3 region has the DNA TGTGCCAGCAGTTTTACGGGGTTGGAGACCCAGTACTTC.

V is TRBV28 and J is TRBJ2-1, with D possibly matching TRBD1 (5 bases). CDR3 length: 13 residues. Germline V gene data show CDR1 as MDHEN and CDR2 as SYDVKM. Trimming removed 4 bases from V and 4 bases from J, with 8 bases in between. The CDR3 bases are TGTGCCAGCAGTTCACAGGTTTACAATGAGCAGTTCTTC. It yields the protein CASSSQVYNEQFF.

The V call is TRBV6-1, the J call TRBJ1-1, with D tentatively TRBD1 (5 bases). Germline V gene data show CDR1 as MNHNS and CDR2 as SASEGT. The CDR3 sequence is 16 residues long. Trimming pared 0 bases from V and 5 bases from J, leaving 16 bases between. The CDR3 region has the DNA TGTGCCAGCAGTGAAGCGCGAGGTTCAGGGTTGACTGAAGCTTTCTTT. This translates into CASSEARGSGLTEAFF.

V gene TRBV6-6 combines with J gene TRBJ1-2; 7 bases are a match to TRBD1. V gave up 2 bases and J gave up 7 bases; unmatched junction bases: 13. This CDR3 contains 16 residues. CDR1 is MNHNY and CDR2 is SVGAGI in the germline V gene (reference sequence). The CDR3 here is CASSYVLGGPGLGYTF. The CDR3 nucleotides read TGTGCCAGCAGTTACGTCTTAGGGGGCCCGGGGCTTGGCTACACCTTC.

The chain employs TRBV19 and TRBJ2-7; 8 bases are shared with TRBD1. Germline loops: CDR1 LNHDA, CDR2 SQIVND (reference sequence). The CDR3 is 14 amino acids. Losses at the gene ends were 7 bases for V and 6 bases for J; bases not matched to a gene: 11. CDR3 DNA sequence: TGTGCCAGTAACCGTGGGCAGGGGGCGACCGAGCAGTACTTC. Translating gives CASNRGQGATEQYF.

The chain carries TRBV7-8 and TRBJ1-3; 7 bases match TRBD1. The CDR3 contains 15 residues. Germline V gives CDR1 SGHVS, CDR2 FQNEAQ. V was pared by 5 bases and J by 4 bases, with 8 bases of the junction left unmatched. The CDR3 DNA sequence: TGTGCCAGCAGCCCAGACAGGGTAGGCGGAAACACCATATATTTT. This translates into CASSPDRVGGNTIYF.

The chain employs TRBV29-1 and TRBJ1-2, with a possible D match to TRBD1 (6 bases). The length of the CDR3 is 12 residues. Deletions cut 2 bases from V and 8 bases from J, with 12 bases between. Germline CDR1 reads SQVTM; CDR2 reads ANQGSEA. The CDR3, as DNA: TGCAGCGTTGAAATTGCAGGGGAAGGCTACACCTTC. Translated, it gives CSVEIAGEGYTF.

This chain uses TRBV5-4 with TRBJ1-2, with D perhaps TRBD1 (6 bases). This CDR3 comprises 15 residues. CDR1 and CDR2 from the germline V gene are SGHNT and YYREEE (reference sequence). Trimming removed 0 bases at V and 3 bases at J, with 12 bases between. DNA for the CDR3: TGTGCCAGCAGCTTGGGGACAGCGGCCTACTATGGCTACACCTTC. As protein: CASSLGTAAYYGYTF.

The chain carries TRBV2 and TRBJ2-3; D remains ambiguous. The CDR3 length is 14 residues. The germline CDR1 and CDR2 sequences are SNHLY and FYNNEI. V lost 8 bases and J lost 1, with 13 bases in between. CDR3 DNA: TGTGCCAGCCCGCGGCTGTTGGGCACAGATACGCAGTATTTT. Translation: CASPRLLGTDTQYF. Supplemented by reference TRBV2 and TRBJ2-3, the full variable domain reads EPEVTQTPSHQVTQMGQEVILRCVPISNHLYFYWYRQILGQKVEFLVSFYNNEISEKSEIFDDQFSVERPDGSNFTLKIRSTKLEDSAMYFCASPRLLGTDTQYFGPGTRLTVL.

CDR3 sequence: CASSEATPSGAFF. CDR3 sequence (DNA): TGTGCCAGCAGTGAAGCGACACCCAGTGGGGCTTTCTTT. J is TRBJ1-1 and V is TRBV6-1; D gene ambiguous. Trimming shortened V by 0 bases and J by 11 bases, and 13 bases separated the two germline ends. Germline V gene sequence: CDR1 MNHNS, CDR2 SASEGT. The CDR3 covers 13 residues.